The 27 T cell receptor beta chains reported below all come from one sample, sequenced in a study of graft-versus-host responses after intestinal transplantation. Sequencing used immunoSEQ multiplex PCR; TCRdb keeps in-frame clones, though not all of them. The sample holds over 35,000 clones, 91% seen once. Sequenced here: PBMCs, sampled roughly 300 days after intestinal transplant. These receptors all stem from a human patient who received an intestinal transplant, so some T cells may come from the graft donor.

In regard to this clone: Within the sample, other DNA sequences also encode this same CDR3. The rearrangement uses TRBV5-1 and TRBJ2-3; TRBD2 matches at 8 bases. Germline lookup yields CDR1 SGHRS and CDR2 YFSETQ. V lost 1 base to trimming and J lost 2 bases; unmatched junction nucleotides: 9. There are 17 residues in the CDR3. In DNA form, the CDR3 reads TGCGCCAGCAGCTTGTTGGGCCGGGGGGGGTTCACAGATACGCAGTATTTT. This gives the protein CASSLLGRGGFTDTQYF.

The chain recombines TRBV30 with TRBJ1-5; 7 positions match TRBD1. The junction had 10 bases not matched to a gene; V was cut back by 0 bases and J by 2 bases. The CDR3 has 17 residues. Germline CDR1 and CDR2: GTSNPN and SVGIG (reference sequence). The CDR3 reads CAWSVPYATGGNQPQHF. The CDR3 nucleotides read TGTGCCTGGAGTGTCCCCTACGCCACAGGGGGCAATCAGCCCCAGCATTTT. Based on the CDR3 plus reference TRBV30 and TRBJ1-5, the full variable domain is SQTIHQWPATLVQPVGSPLSLECTVEGTSNPNLYWYRQAAGRGLQLLFYSVGIGQISSEVPQNLSASRPQDRQFILSSKKLLLSDSGFYLCAWSVPYATGGNQPQHFGDGTRLSIL.

The V and J genes are TRBV2 and TRBJ1-6; D is uncertain. Germline lookup yields CDR1 SNHLY and CDR2 FYNNEI. The CDR3 is made up of 13 amino acids. The ends were cut back, 4 bases at V and 9 bases at J, with 10 bases in the middle. Written as DNA, the CDR3 is TGTGCCAGCAGTGCCTTTCTAAGTTCACCCCTCCACTTT. Its protein is CASSAFLSSPLHF.

This chain joins TRBV16 and TRBJ1-1, with D maybe TRBD1 (5 bases). The CDR3 consists of 14 residues. V lost 4 bases, J lost 2 bases, and 11 bases lay in between. Looked up from germline, CDR1 is KGHSY and CDR2 is FQNENV. The CDR3 region is CASSRDRFNTEAFF. CDR3 bases: TGTGCCAGCAGCCGAGACAGATTCAACACTGAAGCTTTCTTT.

The chain recombines TRBV12-5 with TRBJ2-3, with D possibly being TRBD1 (6 bases). V was shortened by 7 bases and J by 3 bases, with 11 bases between the two germline ends. The CDR3 contains 13 residues. Germline CDR1 and CDR2: LGHNT and FRNRAP. The CDR3 DNA is TGTGCTAGTGAATATACAGGGACAGATACGCAGTATTTT. Translated: CASEYTGTDTQYF.

The CDR3 DNA reads as TGTGCCAGCAGCCCCTTGTCCAGCAACACTGAAGCTTTCTTT. It encodes CASSPLSSNTEAFF. The rearrangement uses TRBV7-9 and TRBJ1-1; D is unclear. This CDR3 region has 14 residues. Deletions cut 5 bases from V and 2 bases from J, with 12 bases between. The germline V gene has CDR1 SEHNR and CDR2 FQNEAQ (reference sequence).

This clone was seen a few times. Here the CDR3 reads CASTPTGRGRGSTDTQYF. CDR3 sequence (DNA): TGTGCCAGCACCCCTACGGGGAGAGGGCGGGGTAGCACAGATACGCAGTATTTT. V usage is TRBV6-8 and J usage is TRBJ2-3, with TRBD2 as a possible D gene (6 bases). From germline, CDR1 is MNHGY and CDR2 SAAAGT. V was pared by 7 bases and J by 0 bases, with 23 bases between. The CDR3 is 18 residues long.

V usage is TRBV7-3 and J usage is TRBJ2-2, with TRBD2 matching over 8 bases. V trimming: 5 bases; J trimming: 4 bases; junction bases outside the gene matches: 6. Germline CDR1 SGHTA, CDR2 FQGTGA. The CDR3 is 15 residues long. CDR3 coding DNA: TGTGCCAGCAGCCCGGCGGGAGGCCCCACCGGGGAGCTGTTTTTT. This encodes CASSPAGGPTGELFF.

This clone was detected once. The rearrangement uses TRBV28 and TRBJ2-7, with 10 bases fitting TRBD2. Losses at the gene ends were 6 bases for V and 0 bases for J; bases not matched to a gene: 5. This CDR3 has 15 residues. Per germline, CDR1 MDHEN and CDR2 SYDVKM. The CDR3 here is CASRPSGSYSYEQYF. The CDR3 DNA sequence: TGTGCCAGCAGACCTAGCGGGAGCTACTCCTACGAGCAGTACTTC.

This chain connects TRBV29-1 to TRBJ2-3, with TRBD2 as a possible D gene (7 bases). The CDR3 covers 14 residues. Germline CDR1 reads SQVTM; CDR2 reads ANQGSEA. The V end lost 5 bases, the J end lost 3 bases, and 15 bases lay between the germline ends. The CDR3 DNA reads TGCAGCGTTTCTGGCGGGGGCCCGACAGATACGCAGTATTTT. It specifies CSVSGGGPTDTQYF.

This chain links TRBV5-4 with TRBJ1-6; possible D gene TRBD1, 5 bases. This CDR3 has 13 amino acids. In germline, CDR1 is SGHNT, CDR2 YYREEE (reference sequence). Trimming took 0 bases from V and 7 from J, leaving 5 bases between them. CDR3 in amino acids: CASSLEGNSPLHF. The CDR3 DNA reads TGTGCCAGCAGCTTGGAGGGGAATTCACCCCTCCACTTT. The complete variable domain, with remaining parts taken from reference TRBV5-4 and TRBJ1-6, reads ETGVTQSPTHLIKTRGQQVTLRCSSQSGHNTVSWYQQALGQGPQFIFQYYREEENGRGNFPPRFSGLQFPNYSSELNVNALELDDSALYLCASSLEGNSPLHFGNGTRLTVT.

This clone was counted a single time. The V call is TRBV11-2, the J call TRBJ2-1; 10 nucleotides match TRBD1. The CDR3 is made up of 15 amino acids. Looked up from germline, CDR1 is SGHAT and CDR2 is FQNNGV. J was trimmed by 7 bases and V by 0 bases; bases with no gene match: 3. CDR3 residues: CASSLEGTGVNEQFF. In DNA form, the CDR3 reads TGTGCCAGCAGCTTAGAAGGGACAGGGGTGAATGAGCAGTTCTTC.

The chain joins TRBV5-1 to TRBJ2-7; 8 bases fit TRBD2. V was clipped by 7 bases and J by 2 bases; unmatched bases: 8. CDR3 length: 14 amino acids. The germline gives CDR1 SGHRS, CDR2 YFSETQ. The CDR3 loop reads CASRSSGGTYEQYF. Written as DNA, the CDR3 is TGCGCCAGCCGCTCCAGCGGGGGAACCTACGAGCAGTACTTC. Complete variable domain (other parts from reference TRBV5-1 and TRBJ2-7): KAGVTQTPRYLIKTRGQQVTLSCSPISGHRSVSWYQQTPGQGLQFLFEYFSETQRNKGNFPGRFSGRQFSNSRSEMNVSTLELGDSALYLCASRSSGGTYEQYFGPGTRLTVT.

The rearrangement joins TRBV15 to TRBJ2-7; 7 bases align to TRBD1. Germline values: CDR1 LNHNV, CDR2 YYDKDF (reference sequence). This CDR3 is built from 14 residues. V gave up 2 bases and J gave up 3 bases; unmatched junction bases: 4. The DNA of the CDR3 is TGTGCCACCAGCAGACCGGACAGGTTCTACGAGCAGTACTTC. Its translation: CATSRPDRFYEQYF.

The V call is TRBV28, the J call TRBJ1-1; 8 bases fit TRBD1. The CDR3 is made up of 14 amino acids. Per germline, CDR1 MDHEN and CDR2 SYDVKM. The J segment lost 4 bases and the V segment lost 3 bases, leaving 4 bases of the junction unmatched. The CDR3 DNA reads TGTGCCAGCAGTTTGTCGACAGGGGTCACTGAAGCTTTCTTT. Protein: CASSLSTGVTEAFF.

The chain employs TRBV6-5 and TRBJ1-6; 7 positions agree with TRBD1. The CDR3 sequence is 15 residues long. Germline CDR1 and CDR2: MNHEY and SVGAGI. V was clipped by 6 bases and J by 7 bases; unmatched bases: 9. The CDR3, as DNA: TGTGCCAGCAGCACCAGACAGGGCGGGAATTCACCCCTCCACTTT. The encoded protein is CASSTRQGGNSPLHF.

The J gene is TRBJ2-2, the V gene TRBV19, with unresolved D. V was trimmed by 1 base and J by 3 bases, leaving 9 bases between them. This CDR3 is built from 15 residues. Germline loops: CDR1 LNHDA, CDR2 SQIVND (reference sequence). This chain's CDR3 is CASSIGDSYTGELFF. CDR3 DNA: TGTGCCAGTAGTATAGGTGACTCATACACCGGGGAGCTGTTTTTT.

A remark on this clone: The sample carries other DNA sequences with the same CDR3. The rearrangement uses TRBV29-1 and TRBJ2-1; a possible D gene is TRBD2 (6 bases). Germline CDR1 reads SQVTM; CDR2 reads ANQGSEA. The CDR3 is 12 residues long. V was trimmed by 4 bases and J by 5 bases, leaving 9 bases between them. For the CDR3, the DNA is TGCAGCGTTGCCTCGGGGGACAATGAGCAGTTCTTC. The encoded protein is CSVASGDNEQFF.

This sequence joins TRBV7-3 and TRBJ1-2, with 9 bases aligning to TRBD1. The V and J ends lost 4 bases and 6 bases, in that order; junction bases with no gene match: 9. There are 15 residues in the CDR3. CDR1 and CDR2 from the germline V gene are SGHTA and FQGTGA. In DNA, the CDR3 is TGTGCCAGCAGCTCCACAGGGGGCGGAAAGAATGGCTACACCTTC. Translated: CASSSTGGGKNGYTF.

The rearrangement links TRBV6-5 to TRBJ1-3; 9 positions match TRBD1. The V segment lost 5 bases and the J segment 4 bases; nucleotides outside the gene matches: 3. The CDR3 has 14 amino acids. Germline CDR1 reads MNHEY; CDR2 reads SVGAGI. The CDR3 region is CASSGQGKGNTIYF. The CDR3, as DNA: TGTGCCAGCAGTGGACAGGGGAAAGGAAACACCATATATTTT.

The V call is TRBV15, the J call TRBJ1-1; D perhaps matches TRBD1 (5 bases). The length of the CDR3 is 14 residues. The ends were cut back, 1 base at V and 4 bases at J, with 10 bases in the middle. Germline values: CDR1 LNHNV, CDR2 YYDKDF (reference sequence). The CDR3: CATSRGGESTEAFF. The CDR3 nucleotides are TGTGCCACCAGCAGAGGGGGCGAGTCCACTGAAGCTTTCTTT. Using reference TRBV15 and TRBJ1-1 for the parts outside the CDR3, the full variable domain is DAMVIQNPRYQVTQFGKPVTLSCSQTLNHNVMYWYQQKSSQAPKLLFHYYDKDFNNEADTPDNFQSRRPNTSFCFLDIRSPGLGDTAMYLCATSRGGESTEAFFGQGTRLTVV.

This chain joins TRBV11-2 and TRBJ2-5; a possible D gene is TRBD2 (6 bases). The CDR3 has 17 amino acids. CDR1 SGHAT and CDR2 FQNNGV come from the germline V gene. The germline V and J ends were trimmed by 2 bases and 5 bases, with 21 bases remaining between them. The chain's CDR3 is CASSLFSGVVAWETQYF. The CDR3 nucleotides are TGTGCCAGCAGCTTATTCTCGGGAGTAGTTGCATGGGAGACCCAGTACTTC.

The chain links TRBV10-2 to TRBJ2-3, with 7 bases identical to TRBD2. The germline gives CDR1 WSHSY, CDR2 SAAADI. Germline trimming cut 3 bases from V and 6 bases from J; bases unmatched to any gene: 18. This CDR3 contains 18 residues. The CDR3 DNA sequence: TGCGCCAGCAGTGATAGTGGGGGGGAGTGGGTGCTGTTGGATACGCAGTATTTT. It is translated as CASSDSGGEWVLLDTQYF.

CDR3 bases: TGTGCCAGCAGCTTAGCGTCAGGGATGCGGGGCACAGATACGCAGTATTTT. Translated, it gives CASSLASGMRGTDTQYF. This rearrangement joins TRBV13 to TRBJ2-3, with D possibly being TRBD1 or TRBD2 (5 bases each). CDR1 and CDR2 (germline): PRHDT, FYEKMQ (reference sequence). The CDR3 is 17 amino acids. Trimming stripped 1 base from V and 1 base from J, with 15 bases between.

The V call is TRBV27, the J call TRBJ1-1; weak D call: TRBD1 (5 bases). The CDR3 loop spans 13 amino acids. Trimming pared 5 bases from V and 3 bases from J, leaving 10 bases between. Germline V gene data show CDR1 as MNHEY and CDR2 as SMNVEV (reference sequence). CDR3 sequence reads: CASSLTGYTEAFF. CDR3 bases: TGTGCCAGCAGTCTCACAGGATACACTGAAGCTTTCTTT.

The sample holds a few counts of this clone. The genes are TRBV19 and TRBJ2-7, with TRBD2 matching over 12 bases. With V trimmed by 1 base and J by 2 bases, 0 bases remained unmatched. Germline V gene data show CDR1 as LNHDA and CDR2 as SQIVND (reference sequence). The CDR3 has 15 residues. Written as DNA, the CDR3 is TGTGCCAGTAGTATAGGACTAGCGGGAGCCTACGAGCAGTACTTC. Translation gives CASSIGLAGAYEQYF.

The J gene is TRBJ2-3, the V gene TRBV6-1; perhaps TRBD2 as D (6 bases). CDR3 length: 15 residues. Germline V gives CDR1 MNHNS, CDR2 SASEGT. V lost 5 bases and J lost 1, with 13 bases in between. CDR3 region: CASSRTNGRTDTQYF. CDR3 nucleotides: TGTGCCAGCAGTAGGACTAATGGTCGCACAGATACGCAGTATTTT.